This T cell receptor beta chain was captured by sequencing in a study of blood T cell dynamics during melanoma immunotherapy (TCRdb year 2020). For the wider study: All patients had metastatic melanoma and were given first-line pembrolizumab or nivolumab plus ipilimumab as standard of care in the United Kingdom. To find early correlates of response, peripheral T cell receptor repertoires were profiled in metastatic melanoma patients before and after one cycle of checkpoint inhibitor therapy. A training cohort was formed from consecutive patients, and a further independent group of patients from the same centre was pooled into an external validation set. Summary of the overall study and its limitations: The study was unable to establish whether the T cell clones driving the repertoire changes were melanoma-specific or instead reflected general immune activation. The relatively small sample size was acknowledged as a potential limitation on generalization of the results. Unlike progressors, patients who went on to achieve disease control showed a bifurcated reorganization of the PBMC repertoire at W3, with either increased clonality or increased diversity.

For every bulk PBMC sample, a fixed 350 ng of DNA was loaded. Following the manufacturer instructions, the immunoSEQ TCRb Assay kit was used to amplify TCR beta CDR3 sequences from genomic DNA. The KAPA Library Quantification Kit for Illumina platforms was used to quantify pooled libraries by qPCR. Pooled libraries were sequenced on an Illumina NextSeq 500, clustered at about 0.6-1.2 pM. Per the source publication's procedure: TCR data were analyzed using immunoSEQ ANALYZER and the R LymphoSeq package. A rearrangement efficiency score was calculated as productive divided by the sum of productive and non-productive CDR3 sequences. Clonality was measured with the Gini coefficient and diversity with the Renyi index at alpha=1, compared pairwise between timepoints within each patient. Clonal relatedness used an edit distance of 3, and repertoire similarity used the Bhattacharyya coefficient, both computed in LymphoSeq. To classify response, a linear discriminant analysis based on week-3 changes in clonality and diversity was built with the R MASS and caret packages. As stored in TCRdb, this immuneACCESS dataset retains in-frame rearrangements with V and J assigned. A fraction of the clones does not appear; measured against another copy, unresolved V genes explain less than half of the discrepancy, and the remainder lacks a known reason. V, J and clone size derive from that table, while D and trimming were established from the DNA sequence. The sample records about 9,700 clones, 80% to 90% of which are singletons. The ten biggest clones cover 4% of the sample.

The time point label of this sample denotes: week 3, after first cycle of checkpoint inhibitor. Blood was sampled before treatment (T0) and at week 3 (W3), after the first cycle of checkpoint blockade. Except for two patients with rapid clinical progression, response was assessed 12 weeks after the first infusion by RECIST 1.1; disease control meant complete response, partial response or stable disease. Patients were not eligible if they had prior systemic cancer treatment, concomitant immunosuppressant therapy or synchronous other active malignancies. To track both circulating cells and T cell turnover, TCR beta was sequenced from bulk PBMC as well as from plasma cell-free DNA. Lymphoprep and SepMate tubes were used to isolate PBMC from blood, and red cell lysis was then performed. QIAamp DNA Blood Mini kits were used to extract DNA from PBMC and from sorted T cell subsets. CDR1 and CDR2 are drawn from the germline V gene: MGHRA, YSYEKL. The CDR3 measures 16 amino acids from cysteine to phenylalanine. The read is trimmed to its CDR3 DNA, 48 bases read in frame from base 1.

Of note for this clone: It has no known antigen specificity. Base qualities were left out, and no much larger clone turns up one base away.

The chain was built from TRBV4-1 and TRBJ2-7, and perhaps TRBD2 as D gene, on 6 matching bases. The J call may be mistaken, given a closer DNA end match to TRBJ2-5. Specimen: blood, collected from a patient treated with checkpoint blockade. The sequence derives from a human donor with melanoma. The CDR3 region has the sequence CASSQEWGTGRETQYF. At the DNA level, the sequence is TGCGCCAGCAGCCAAGAGTGGGGGACTGGAAGGGAGACCCAGTACTTC.